This passage covers 12 T cell receptor beta chains from one sample sequenced in a study of OX40 agonist ivuxolimab in advanced cancers. Profiling relied on immunoSEQ multiplex PCR, and the TCRdb table lists in-frame clones only, not all of them. Among approximately 48,000 clones, around 87% were seen once, and the ten largest hold approximately 10%. Material: CD4+ or CD8+ T cells sorted from blood, obtained in a trial of the OX40 agonist ivuxolimab. The receptors stem from an adult with an advanced solid tumor such as melanoma, head and neck, liver or kidney cancer.

The chain is built from TRBV7-9 and TRBJ2-7, with 10 bases aligning to TRBD2. The V gene's germline CDR1 is SEHNR and CDR2 FQNEAQ (reference sequence). The CDR3 is made up of 14 amino acids. V lost 1 base and J lost 6; bases outside the gene matches: 3. The CDR3 protein is CASSLVASGSEQYF. DNA of the CDR3: TGTGCCAGCAGCTTAGTAGCTAGCGGGAGCGAGCAGTACTTC.

The chain recombines TRBV29-1 with TRBJ1-2; 10 nucleotides match TRBD1. V was pared by 6 bases and J by 5 bases, with 9 bases of the junction left unmatched. The CDR3 is 14 amino acids. The V gene's germline CDR1 is SQVTM and CDR2 ANQGSEA. The CDR3 region has the DNA TGCAGCGTGTACGGGACAGGGGAGGGGTATGGCTACACCTTC. Translating it yields CSVYGTGEGYGYTF.

The rearrangement links TRBV9 to TRBJ2-1; 10 bases are shared with TRBD1. The V and J ends lost 3 bases and 9 bases, in that order; junction bases with no gene match: 6. Germline V gives CDR1 SGDLS, CDR2 YYNGEE. The CDR3 has 14 amino acids. The chain's CDR3 is CASSAGTGVLEQFF. CDR3 nucleotides: TGTGCCAGCAGCGCCGGGACAGGGGTTCTTGAGCAGTTCTTC.

This clone was picked up a small number of times. The rearrangement joins TRBV7-9 to TRBJ1-2, with TRBD1 identical over 7 bases. The CDR3 sequence is 15 residues long. J gave up 4 bases and V 1 base, and 6 bases lay outside the gene matches. CDR1 and CDR2 from the germline V gene are SEHNR and FQNEAQ (reference sequence). The CDR3 nucleotides read TGTGCCAGCAGCTTAGTGGGGGGACAGCTCTATGGCTACACCTTC. This sequence encodes CASSLVGGQLYGYTF.

The chain recombines TRBV4-3 with TRBJ2-2, with 9 bases lining up with TRBD1. Germline CDR1 reads LGHNA; CDR2 reads YSLEER. The J segment lost 5 bases and the V segment lost 4 bases, leaving 5 bases of the junction unmatched. The length of the CDR3 is 15 residues. The chain's CDR3 is CASSLSGTGTGELFF. DNA for the CDR3: TGCGCCAGCAGCCTAAGCGGGACAGGGACCGGGGAGCTGTTTTTT.

This clone was seen only a few times. CDR3: CASRGAGVNQPQHF. The CDR3 nucleotides are TGTGCCAGCAGAGGTGCAGGGGTCAATCAGCCCCAGCATTTT. The chain couples TRBV19 to TRBJ1-5; perhaps TRBD1 as D (6 bases). V was shortened by 9 bases and J by 3 bases, with 15 bases between the two germline ends. The length of the CDR3 is 14 residues. CDR1 is LNHDA, CDR2 SQIVND, per germline (reference sequence).

The rearrangement joins TRBV27 to TRBJ2-2, with D perhaps TRBD2 (5 bases). V dropped 6 bases and J dropped 4 bases, with 9 bases sitting between them. Germline V gene sequence: CDR1 MNHEY, CDR2 SMNVEV (reference sequence). This CDR3 has 13 residues. DNA of the CDR3: TGTGCCAGCAGCCGCACTAGCACCGGGGAGCTGTTTTTT. Residues: CASSRTSTGELFF.

The chain recombines TRBV5-4 with TRBJ1-4; 9 positions agree with TRBD1. CDR1 and CDR2 from the germline V gene are SGHNT and YYREEE (reference sequence). The CDR3 is 15 residues long. With 0 bases clipped from V and 7 bases from J, the junction kept 4 bases outside the gene matches. This CDR3 reads CASSLAGTGIEKLFF. CDR3 DNA: TGTGCCAGCAGCTTGGCCGGGACAGGGATTGAAAAACTGTTTTTT.

CDR3 sequence: CASTQGQSTDTQYF. CDR3 nucleotide sequence: TGTGCCAGCACCCAAGGACAGTCCACAGATACGCAGTATTTT. The V call is TRBV7-9, the J call TRBJ2-3; D is possibly TRBD1 (6 bases). The V gene's germline CDR1 is SEHNR and CDR2 FQNEAQ (reference sequence). This CDR3 is 14 amino acids long. V was shortened by 7 bases and J by 2 bases, with 13 bases between the two germline ends.

The chain employs TRBV5-8 and TRBJ1-1; TRBD1 agrees at 7 bases. From germline, CDR1 is SGHTS and CDR2 YDEGEE. The CDR3 consists of 13 residues. The junction had 7 bases not matched to a gene; V was cut back by 7 bases and J by 4 bases. The CDR3 bases are TGTGCCAGCGGTTTGGGACAGTCCACTGAAGCTTTCTTT. Its protein is CASGLGQSTEAFF.

This clone appeared a single time. The chain is built from TRBV7-9 and TRBJ1-2; no clear D gene. V gave up 3 bases and J gave up 6 bases, with 11 bases separating them. The germline gives CDR1 SEHNR, CDR2 FQNEAQ (reference sequence). The CDR3 is 13 amino acids. The CDR3 protein is CASSFVAGNGYTF. CDR3 bases: TGTGCCAGCAGCTTTGTCGCGGGCAATGGCTACACCTTC. The whole variable domain, remainder taken from reference TRBV7-9 and TRBJ1-2, is DTGVSQNPRHKITKRGQNVTFRCDPISEHNRLYWYRQTLGQGPEFLTYFQNEAQLEKSRLLSDRFSAERPKGSFSTLEIQRTEQGDSAMYLCASSFVAGNGYTFGSGTRLTVV.

Here the CDR3 reads CASTLNYEQYF. CDR3 sequence (DNA): TGCGCCAGCACTCTAAACTACGAGCAGTACTTC. The chain has TRBV5-1 and TRBJ2-5; the D is unclear. The tail of the sequence fits TRBJ2-7 better, so the J call may be wrong. The CDR3 has 11 amino acids. In germline, CDR1 is SGHRS, CDR2 YFSETQ.